The TCR beta chain under discussion was sequenced for a study of T cell responses to AZD1222 COVID-19 vaccine. The repertoire was sequenced with immunoSEQ multiplex PCR; TCRdb's copy has only in-frame clones and lacks some. The table includes roughly 130,000 clones, approximately 90% detected once. Per germline, CDR1 SGHNT and CDR2 YYREEE (reference sequence). The CDR3 runs to 15 residues. V was cut by 4 bases and J by 3 bases, with 14 bases left in between. V gene TRBV5-4 combines with J gene TRBJ1-5; a possible D gene is TRBD1 (6 bases). Sequenced material: peripheral blood, taken on day 0 of AZD1222 vaccination. This clonotype was sampled from an adult in good health. The CDR3 loop is CASSEGGAPNQPQHF. DNA for the CDR3: TGTGCCAGCAGCGAGGGGGGGGCCCCCAATCAGCCCCAGCATTTT.